This T cell receptor beta chain was captured by sequencing in a study of blood T cell repertoires in COVID-19. The wider study: PBMCs, B-cell-depleted T cells, or T cells were the source of the cDNA or gDNA that made up the material.

Measured with immunoSEQ multiplex PCR; TCRdb has only the in-frame clones, and not every one. The repertoire holds around 160,000 clones, with 80% as singletons. Participants' own reports of clinical history determined their cohort assignment. Cohort 3 recovered donors had two negative PCRs, clearance, or symptom resolution. The origin of this receptor is a woman aged 55-70 years who had recovered from COVID-19. The sequenced sample was PBMCs or T cells enriched from blood (not recorded which).

CDR3 sequence (DNA): TGTGCCACCGGGACAGGTGAATCCTACGAGCAGTACTTC. This encodes CATGTGESYEQYF. The chain has TRBV10-3 and TRBJ2-7, with 8 bases identical to TRBD1. Per germline, CDR1 ENHRY and CDR2 SYGVKD. This CDR3 is 13 amino acids long. V dropped 10 bases and J dropped 1; count of bases not matched to a gene: 6.